This T cell receptor beta chain was recorded in a study of patients and donors after allogeneic stem cell transplantation. TCRdb itself ran the RT-PCR reads through MiXCR, one entry per CDR3 protein. The sample has roughly 960,000 distinct CDR3 sequences; more than 15% are singletons. This clonotype was seen a few times. Germline CDR1 reads SQVTM; CDR2 reads ANQGSEA. This CDR3 is 17 amino acids long. V was shortened by 4 bases and J by 0 bases, with 19 bases between the two germline ends. The sequenced sample consisted of blood, either unsorted or a sorted T cell fraction (not recorded which). The gene calls are TRBV29-1 and TRBJ1-5, with D unresolved. This TCR was recovered from a human donor who was either an allogeneic HSCT recipient or a stem cell or donor lymphocyte infusion donor (not recorded which). It is not recorded whose cells these are; they may come from a transplant donor. The CDR3 loop is CSVAVTAGANSNQPQHF. The CDR3 DNA reads as TGCAGCGTTGCTGTCACGGCAGGCGCTAATAGCAATCAGCCCCAGCATTTT. The variable domain in full, with the rest retrieved from reference TRBV29-1 and TRBJ1-5, is SAVISQKPSRDICQRGTSLTIQCQVDSQVTMMFWYRQQPGQSLTLIATANQGSEATYESGFVIDKFPISRPNLTFSTLTVSNMSPEDSSIYLCSVAVTAGANSNQPQHFGDGTRLSIL.